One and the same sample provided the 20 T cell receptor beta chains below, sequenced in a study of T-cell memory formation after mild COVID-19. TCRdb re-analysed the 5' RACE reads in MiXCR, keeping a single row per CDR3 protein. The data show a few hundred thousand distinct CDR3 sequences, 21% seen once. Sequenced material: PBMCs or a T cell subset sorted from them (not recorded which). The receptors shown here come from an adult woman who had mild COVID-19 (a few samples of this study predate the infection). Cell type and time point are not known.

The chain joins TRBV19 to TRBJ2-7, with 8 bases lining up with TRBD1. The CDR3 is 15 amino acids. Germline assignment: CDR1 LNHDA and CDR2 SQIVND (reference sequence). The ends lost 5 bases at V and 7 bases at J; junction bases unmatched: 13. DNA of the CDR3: TGTGCCAGTAGTTCCACCGGACAGGGAGAATCAGAGCAGTACTTC. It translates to CASSSTGQGESEQYF. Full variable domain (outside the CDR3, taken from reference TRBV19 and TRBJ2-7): DGGITQSPKYLFRKEGQNVTLSCEQNLNHDAMYWYRQDPGQGLRLIYYSQIVNDFQKGDIAEGYSVSREKKESFPLTVTSAQKNPTAFYLCASSSTGQGESEQYFGPGTRLTVT.

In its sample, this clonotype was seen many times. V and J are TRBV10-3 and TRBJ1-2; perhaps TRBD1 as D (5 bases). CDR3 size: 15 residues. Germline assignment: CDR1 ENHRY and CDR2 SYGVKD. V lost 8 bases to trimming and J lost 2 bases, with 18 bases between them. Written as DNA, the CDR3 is TGTGCCATCTCCGGGGGGAACAGAAACAACTATGGCTACACCTTC. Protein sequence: CAISGGNRNNYGYTF.

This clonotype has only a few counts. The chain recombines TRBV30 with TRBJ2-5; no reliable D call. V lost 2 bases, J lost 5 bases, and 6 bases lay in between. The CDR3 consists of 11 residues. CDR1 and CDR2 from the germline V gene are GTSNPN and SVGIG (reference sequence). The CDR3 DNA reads TGTGCCTGGAGTAGTCCTGAGACCCAGTACTTC. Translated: CAWSSPETQYF.

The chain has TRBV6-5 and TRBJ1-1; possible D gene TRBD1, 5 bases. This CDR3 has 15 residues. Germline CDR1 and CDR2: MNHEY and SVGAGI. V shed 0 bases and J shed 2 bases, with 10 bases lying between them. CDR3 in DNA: TGTGCCAGCAGTTACTCCGCCCGGACAAACACTGAAGCTTTCTTT. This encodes CASSYSARTNTEAFF.

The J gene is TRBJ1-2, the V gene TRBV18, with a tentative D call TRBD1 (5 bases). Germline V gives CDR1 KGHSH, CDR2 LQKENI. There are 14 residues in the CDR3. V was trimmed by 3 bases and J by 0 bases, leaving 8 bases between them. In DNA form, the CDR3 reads TGTGCCAGCTCACCTCGACAGACTAACTATGGCTACACCTTC. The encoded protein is CASSPRQTNYGYTF.

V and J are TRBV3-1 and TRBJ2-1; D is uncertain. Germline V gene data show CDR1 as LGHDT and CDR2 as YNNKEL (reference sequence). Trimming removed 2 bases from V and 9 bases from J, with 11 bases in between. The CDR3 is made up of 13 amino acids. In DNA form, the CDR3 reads TGTGCCAGCAGCCAAATCACCTCTGTTGAGCAGTTCTTC. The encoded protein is CASSQITSVEQFF.

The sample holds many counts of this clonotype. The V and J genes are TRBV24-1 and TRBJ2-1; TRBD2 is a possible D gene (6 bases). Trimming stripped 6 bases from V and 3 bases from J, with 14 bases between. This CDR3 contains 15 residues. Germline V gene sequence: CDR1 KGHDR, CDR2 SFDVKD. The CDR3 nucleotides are TGTGCCACCAGTCCCGGGACTGTAATCTACAATGAGCAGTTCTTC. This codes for CATSPGTVIYNEQFF.

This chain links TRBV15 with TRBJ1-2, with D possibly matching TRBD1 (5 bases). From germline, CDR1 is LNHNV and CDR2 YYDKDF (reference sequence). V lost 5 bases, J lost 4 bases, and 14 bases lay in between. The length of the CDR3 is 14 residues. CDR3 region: CATSGGSGSYGYTF. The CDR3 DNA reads TGTGCCACCAGCGGGGGTTCTGGGAGCTATGGCTACACCTTC. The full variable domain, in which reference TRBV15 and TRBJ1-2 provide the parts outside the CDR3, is DAMVIQNPRYQVTQFGKPVTLSCSQTLNHNVMYWYQQKSSQAPKLLFHYYDKDFNNEADTPDNFQSRRPNTSFCFLDIRSPGLGDTAMYLCATSGGSGSYGYTFGSGTRLTVV.

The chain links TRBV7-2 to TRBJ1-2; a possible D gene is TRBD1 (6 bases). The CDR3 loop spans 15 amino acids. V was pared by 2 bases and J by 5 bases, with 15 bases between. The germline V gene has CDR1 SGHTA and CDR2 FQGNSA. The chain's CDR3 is CASSLMGADGYGYTF. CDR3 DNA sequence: TGTGCCAGCAGCTTAATGGGGGCCGATGGTTATGGCTACACCTTC.

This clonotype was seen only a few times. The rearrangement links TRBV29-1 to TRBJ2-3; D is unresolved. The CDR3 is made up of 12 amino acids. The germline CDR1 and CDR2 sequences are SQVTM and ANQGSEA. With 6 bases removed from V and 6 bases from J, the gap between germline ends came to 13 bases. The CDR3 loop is CSVRDGVDTQYF. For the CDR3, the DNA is TGCAGCGTCCGTGATGGCGTGGATACGCAGTATTTT.

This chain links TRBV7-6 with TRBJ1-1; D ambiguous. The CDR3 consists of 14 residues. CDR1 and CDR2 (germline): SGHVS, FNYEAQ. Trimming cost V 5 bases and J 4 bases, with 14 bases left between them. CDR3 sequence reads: CASSGGQSATEAFF. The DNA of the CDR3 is TGTGCCAGCAGCGGTGGGCAGTCCGCCACTGAAGCTTTCTTT.

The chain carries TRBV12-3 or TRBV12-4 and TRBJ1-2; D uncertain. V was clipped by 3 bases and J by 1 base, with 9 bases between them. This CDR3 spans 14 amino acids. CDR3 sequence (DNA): TGTGCCAGCAGTTTTACGGCGGGTAACTATGGCTACACCTTC. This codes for CASSFTAGNYGYTF.

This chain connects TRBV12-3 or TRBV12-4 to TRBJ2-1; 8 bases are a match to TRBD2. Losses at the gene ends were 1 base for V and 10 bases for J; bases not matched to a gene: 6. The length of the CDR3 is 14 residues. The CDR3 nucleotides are TGTGCCAGCAGTTTAGAGACTAGCGTTAACGAGCAGTTCTTC. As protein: CASSLETSVNEQFF.

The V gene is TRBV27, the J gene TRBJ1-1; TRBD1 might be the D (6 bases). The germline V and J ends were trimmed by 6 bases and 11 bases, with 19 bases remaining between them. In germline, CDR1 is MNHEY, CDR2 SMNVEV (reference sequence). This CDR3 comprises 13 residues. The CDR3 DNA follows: TGTGCCAGCAGGGGGTCAGGGGCTGGGAGGGCTTTCTTT. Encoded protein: CASRGSGAGRAFF.

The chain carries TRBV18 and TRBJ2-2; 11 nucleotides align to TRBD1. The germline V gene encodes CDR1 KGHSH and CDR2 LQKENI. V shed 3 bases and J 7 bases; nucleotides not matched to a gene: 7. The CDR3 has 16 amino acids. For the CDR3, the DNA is TGTGCCAGCTCACCCCGGACAGGGGGCTCGGGCGGGGAGCTGTTTTTT. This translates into CASSPRTGGSGGELFF.

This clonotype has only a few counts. The CDR3 spells CSANRDSGNTIYF. As DNA, the CDR3 is TGCAGTGCTAACAGAGACTCTGGAAACACCATATATTTT. The rearrangement uses TRBV20-1 and TRBJ1-3; no clear D. This CDR3 contains 13 residues. V lost 4 bases to trimming and J lost 0 bases, with 7 bases between them. CDR1 and CDR2 (germline): DFQATT, SNEGSKA (reference sequence).

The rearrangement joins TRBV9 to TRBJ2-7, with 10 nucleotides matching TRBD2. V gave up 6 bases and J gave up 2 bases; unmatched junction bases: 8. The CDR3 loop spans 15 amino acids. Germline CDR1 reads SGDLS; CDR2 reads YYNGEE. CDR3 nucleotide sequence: TGTGCCAGCACCCCCGGGACTAGCGTCCCCTACGAGCAGTACTTC. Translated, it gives CASTPGTSVPYEQYF.

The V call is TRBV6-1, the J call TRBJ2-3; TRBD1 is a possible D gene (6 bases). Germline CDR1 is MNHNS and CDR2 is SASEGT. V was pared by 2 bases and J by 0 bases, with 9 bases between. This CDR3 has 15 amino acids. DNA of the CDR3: TGTGCCAGCAGTGAATCGGGACAAAGCACAGATACGCAGTATTTT. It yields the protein CASSESGQSTDTQYF.

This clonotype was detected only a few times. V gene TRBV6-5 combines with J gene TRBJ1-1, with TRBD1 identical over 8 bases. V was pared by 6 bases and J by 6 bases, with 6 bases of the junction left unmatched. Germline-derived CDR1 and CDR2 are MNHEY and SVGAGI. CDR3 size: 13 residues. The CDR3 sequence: CASRTRGLAEAFF. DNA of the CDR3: TGTGCCAGCAGGACCAGGGGGCTGGCTGAAGCTTTCTTT.

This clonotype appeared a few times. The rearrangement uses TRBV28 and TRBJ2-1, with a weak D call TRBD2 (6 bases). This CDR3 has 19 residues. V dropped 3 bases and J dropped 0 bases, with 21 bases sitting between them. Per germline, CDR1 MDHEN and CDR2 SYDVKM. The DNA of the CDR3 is TGTGCCAGCAGTTTCCGGACGATCGACGTGGGGGGCTCCTACAATGAGCAGTTCTTC. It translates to CASSFRTIDVGGSYNEQFF. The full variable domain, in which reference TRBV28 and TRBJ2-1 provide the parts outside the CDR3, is DVKVTQSSRYLVKRTGEKVFLECVQDMDHENMFWYRQDPGLGLRLIYFSYDVKMKEKGDIPEGYSVSREKKERFSLILESASTNQTSMYLCASSFRTIDVGGSYNEQFFGPGTRLTVL.